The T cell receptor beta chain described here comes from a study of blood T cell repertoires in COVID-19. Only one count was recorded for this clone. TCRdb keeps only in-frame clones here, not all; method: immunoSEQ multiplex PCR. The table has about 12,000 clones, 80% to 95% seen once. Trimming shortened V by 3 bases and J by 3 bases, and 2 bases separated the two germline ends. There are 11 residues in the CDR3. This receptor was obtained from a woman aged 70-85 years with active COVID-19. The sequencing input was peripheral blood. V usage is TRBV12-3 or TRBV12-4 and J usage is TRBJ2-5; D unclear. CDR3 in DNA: TGTGCCAGCAGTTTCGAAGAGACCCAGTACTTC. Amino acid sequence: CASSFEETQYF.